This TCR beta chain was retrieved from a study of blood T cells in healthy people across ages. Regarding the study as a whole: Getting older went along with TCR beta diversity per million T cells dropping roughly linearly.

Germline CDR1 and CDR2: MGHRA and YSYEKL. Trimming removed 1 base from V and 3 bases from J, with 10 bases in between. The CDR3 consists of 16 residues. This clonotype has just a few counts. Antigen specificity is unknown. Then a second PCR, running roughly 7 to 11 cycles, was carried out with a sample-barcoded 5' primer and a J-beta primer mix. A single record per CDR3 protein comes from TCRdb applying MiXCR to the 5' RACE reads. This sample has hundreds of thousands of distinct CDR3 sequences, with less than 45% found just once. The TCR sequence derives from a man older than 75 in good health. The sequenced material came from blood. The chain has TRBV4-1 and TRBJ2-6, with D possibly TRBD2 on 5 matching bases. CDR3 residues: CASSQGVAGGANVLTF. In DNA form, the CDR3 reads TGCGCCAGCAGCCAAGGTGTGGCGGGTGGGGCCAACGTCCTGACTTTC.